The present TCR beta chain was sequenced within a study of cytomegalovirus exposure and HLA in healthy donors. General study findings and limits: In vitro assays verified that a few CMV-associated chains recognized CMV antigens specifically.

For this clone: The antigen remains undetermined.

The junction had 6 bases not matched to a gene; V was cut back by 3 bases and J by 7 bases. CDR3 length: 15 residues. Germline V gene sequence: CDR1 LGHNA, CDR2 YSLEER. Sequenced by immunoSEQ multiplex PCR; TCRdb stores in-frame clones only, minus some. The sample holds roughly 330,000 clones, approximately 86% seen once. This rearrangement joins TRBV4-3 to TRBJ2-2, with 9 bases matching TRBD1. The sequence was collected from a woman in her thirties in good health and CMV-seropositive. The sequenced material came from PBMCs. The CDR3 DNA is TGCGCCAGCAGCCAGGGGACAGGGACCTTCGGGGAGCTGTTTTTT. Translated: CASSQGTGTFGELFF.